Each of the 10 T cell receptor beta chains below was sequenced from the same sample in a study of T-cell reconstitution after alpha-beta-depleted transplantation in children (dated by TCRdb to about 2016). Libraries were prepared through PCR. The data were produced on an Illumina HiSeq 2500. Molecular barcoding was employed in the preparation of TCR libraries, with unique molecular identifiers being used to normalize TCRbeta repertoire quantification. TCRdb reran the public reads through fastp at Q25 and MiXCR, keeping productive beta chains. Every distinct CDR3 protein forms one entry, paired with its most common genes and DNA. The sample records about 500,000 distinct CDR3 sequences, more than 9.5% of which are singletons. The leading ten clones occupy approximately 15% of the sample. Reading the label with the study, this specimen's treatment or condition is: allogeneic hematopoietic cell transplantation with graft depleted of TCRalphabeta T cells and CD19 B cells.

The specimen was PBMCs, mostly from graft donor cells, collected 180 days after TCRalphabeta/CD19-depleted stem cell transplant. Receptors originate from a female patient younger than 10 who had a stem cell transplant for aplastic anemia, so the T cells may come from the graft donor.

This clonotype appeared a few times. The chain employs TRBV5-1 and TRBJ1-1, with a tentative D call TRBD1 (5 bases). Trimming cost V 2 bases and J 1 base, with 18 bases left between them. The CDR3 runs 17 residues. The germline gives CDR1 SGHRS, CDR2 YFSETQ. The chain's CDR3 is CASSFQTGGQANTEAFF. CDR3 coding DNA: TGCGCCAGCAGCTTCCAAACAGGAGGTCAGGCGAACACTGAAGCTTTCTTT.

To note about this clonotype: Here the CDR3 omits its conserved ending phenylalanine or tryptophan, so a read error is the likely source. The chain's CDR3 is CASSLLAGFNEQYL. CDR3 in DNA: TGTGCCAGCAGTTTACTAGCAGGTTTCAACGAGCAGTACTTG. The gene calls are TRBV27 and TRBJ2-7, with D perhaps TRBD2 (5 bases). This CDR3 is 14 amino acids long. Germline V gene data show CDR1 as MNHEY and CDR2 as SMNVEV (reference sequence). The V end was cut by 2 bases, the J end by 5 bases, with 13 bases between.

This chain links TRBV5-1 with TRBJ2-7; perhaps TRBD1 as D (5 bases). CDR3 length: 16 residues. Looked up from germline, CDR1 is SGHRS and CDR2 is YFSETQ. Trimming left V 4 bases short and J 0 bases short, with 17 bases between. Here the CDR3 reads CASSRRGAPRSYEQYF. CDR3 DNA: TGCGCCAGCAGCCGGCGTGGGGCCCCTCGCTCCTACGAGCAGTACTTC.

The chain joins TRBV12-3 or TRBV12-4 to TRBJ1-5, with D perhaps matching TRBD1 (6 bases). The CDR3 consists of 16 residues. Between the trimmed V and J ends, which lost 5 bases and 7 bases, there was a span of 21 bases. The CDR3 DNA follows: TGTGCCAGCAGTCCCTCCTTTACAGGGTTGCGGCAGCCCCAGCATTTT. This sequence encodes CASSPSFTGLRQPQHF.

This clonotype was picked up many times. The V call is TRBV5-6, the J call TRBJ1-1, with 9 bases fitting TRBD1. In germline, CDR1 is SGHDT, CDR2 YYEEEE. The CDR3 length is 18 residues. With 4 bases clipped from V and 4 bases from J, the junction kept 17 bases outside the gene matches. CDR3 in DNA: TGTGCCAGCAGCCAAAAACGGGACAGGGCGGTACTGGGCACTGAAGCTTTCTTT. It translates to CASSQKRDRAVLGTEAFF.

The gene calls are TRBV7-9 and TRBJ2-1, with D unresolved. Trimming took 4 bases from V and 8 from J, leaving 12 bases between them. CDR3 length: 13 amino acids. Germline CDR1 SEHNR, CDR2 FQNEAQ (reference sequence). The CDR3 is CASSSPMPDEQFF. The CDR3 DNA reads TGTGCCAGCAGCTCTCCCATGCCCGATGAGCAGTTCTTC.

This clonotype was counted many times. The genes are TRBV12-3 or TRBV12-4 and TRBJ1-5; 9 bases line up with TRBD1. The CDR3 sequence is 14 residues long. V gave up 5 bases and J gave up 5 bases; unmatched junction bases: 4. For the CDR3, the DNA is TGTGCCAGCAGTGGGACAGGGAATGATCAGCCCCAGCATTTT. It yields the protein CASSGTGNDQPQHF.

V gene TRBV27 combines with J gene TRBJ2-3, with 8 bases matching TRBD2. CDR3 size: 15 residues. Germline assignment: CDR1 MNHEY and CDR2 SMNVEV (reference sequence). J gave up 1 base and V 3 bases, and 3 bases lay outside the gene matches. The CDR3 sequence: CASSLLRGGTDTQYF. CDR3 coding DNA: TGTGCCAGCAGTTTGCTGCGGGGGGGCACAGATACGCAGTATTTT.

The rearrangement uses TRBV7-7 and TRBJ2-1; D not resolved. CDR3 length: 15 amino acids. Trimming removed 5 bases from V and 6 bases from J, with 17 bases in between. From germline, CDR1 is SSHAT and CDR2 FNYEAQ (reference sequence). CDR3 amino acids: CASSPDRRATNEQFF. For the CDR3, the DNA is TGTGCCAGCAGCCCTGACCGTCGGGCTACCAATGAGCAGTTCTTC.

Remarks on this clonotype: Likely a read error: the CDR3 ends without its conserved phenylalanine or tryptophan. V gene TRBV28 combines with J gene TRBJ1-6; D uncertain. This CDR3 is 13 amino acids long. V was shortened by 7 bases and J by 3 bases, with 7 bases between the two germline ends. Germline lookup yields CDR1 MDHEN and CDR2 SYDVKM. For the CDR3, the DNA is TGTGCCAGCACCCCCGACTATAATTCACCCCTCCACTAT. Translated: CASTPDYNSPLHY.